Below, one T cell receptor (beta chain) is given with its context. Its antigen remains unknown. In the PCR, 60 Vbeta and 13 Jbeta primers were used. Generated by immunoSEQ multiplex PCR, the TCRdb table keeps only in-frame clones and is missing some. The table for this sample gives 45,000 to 70,000 clones. Trimming removed 3 bases at V and 8 bases at J, with 14 bases between. Germline CDR1 and CDR2: SEHNR and FQNEAQ (reference sequence). The CDR3 loop spans 15 amino acids. This sample was taken from a study of cytomegalovirus exposure and HLA in healthy donors. Study results and limitations: The only immune exposure information that was available was CMV serostatus.

This sequence originates from a woman in her 50s in good health and CMV-seropositive. V and J are TRBV7-9 and TRBJ1-6, with no clear D. The sequenced sample consisted of PBMCs. For the CDR3, the DNA is TGTGCCAGCAGCTTGGGCACGAGGGAGGATTCACCCCTCCACTTT. Protein product: CASSLGTREDSPLHF.